This T cell receptor beta chain derives from a study of blood T cells in healthy people across ages (dated by TCRdb to the mid-2010s). Describing the broader study: In model experiments, template switching captured about one uniquely barcoded TCR beta cDNA molecule for every two T cells. Using deep sequencing normalized with unique cDNA molecular identifiers, the study measured how TCR beta repertoire diversity changes with age. The donors were divided into four age groups: young (average around 16 years), middle-aged (almost 40), aged (62) and long-lived (about 80). To avoid experimental bias, donors of different ages were distributed randomly across sequencing lanes. Using the same blood draw, the study looked at two additional independent replicas of 1 million unique cDNA reads for two donors, one aged 18 to 30 and the other aged 80 or older. The research as a whole found: Because the CMV infection status of the donors was unknown, age-related changes in expanded clonotypes may potentially have been confounded. The percentage of naive T cells measured by flow cytometry correlated strongly with observed TCR beta diversity. Because profiling used bulk unsorted PBMCs, naive and antigen-experienced compartments could not be compared conclusively. Estimates of total diversity based on one million sequenced T cells were regarded as lower bounds and as underestimates. Compared with the aged group, the long-lived group had more naive CD4+ T cells, fewer expanded clones and increased TCR diversity, a pattern suggesting age selection. Observed TCR beta diversity per million T cells fell roughly linearly with age, and a significant reduction was already apparent by age approximately 40.

The donors were roughly 40 Caucasian individuals from Russia, aged 6 to 90 years, who were systemically healthy. Approximately 9.3 milliliters of peripheral blood were collected from each donor into EDTA-treated Vacutainer tubes. Ficoll-Paque density-gradient centrifugation was used to isolate PBMCs, with at least 7 million per sample. Total RNA, at least 5.5 micrograms per sample, was extracted from PBMCs with Trizol reagent. Naive CD45RAhigh/CD27high T cell percentages were measured by flow cytometry on a PBMC aliquot from every donor. The germline V and J ends show losses of 5 bases and 8 bases respectively, and no gene match explains 10 bases of the junction. CDR1 SEHNR and CDR2 FQNEAQ are derived from the germline V gene (reference sequence). The CDR3 measures 16 amino acids from cysteine to phenylalanine. Just the 48-base CDR3 DNA is kept, in frame starting at base 1. This clonotype was detected a few times. Its antigen target is currently unknown. The record has no base qualities; no much larger clone is one base away.

Library generation was performed with 5' RACE. The listed sequencing device is Illumina HiSeq 2500. The second PCR ran for about 6 to 11 cycles and used a J-beta primer mix along with a sample-barcoded 5' primer. Each TCR beta cDNA molecule received a unique molecular identifier from a template-switch 5' adaptor carrying 12 random nucleotides. Each sample yielded at least 2.5 million CDR3-containing paired-end reads. First-strand cDNA was synthesized from all RNA with the Mint cDNA synthesis kit, primed by a TRBC-specific oligonucleotide. Following uracil-DNA glycosylase treatment, all cDNA underwent a first 18-cycle PCR with the universal primers M1SS and BC2_uni_R. The paper's data handling went like this. Each sample was normalized by randomly selecting 1 million high-quality reads, each carrying a distinct molecular identifier. Instead of being binned into consensus sequences, reads that shared molecular identifiers were thrown out. CDR3 identification, clonotype clustering and error correction used MiTCR with a Q25 quality threshold and the strictest error-elimination algorithm. A nonparametric unseen species model with Euler transformation was used to estimate lower-bound total TCR beta diversity. Through fastp at Q25 and MiXCR, TCRdb rebuilt clones from the public reads, retaining in-frame beta chains. Entries that share a CDR3 protein sequence are merged under the most common genes and DNA. These V and J calls derive from TCRdb rather than the authors' analysis. This sample lists fewer than 700,000 distinct CDR3 sequences; roughly 48% were detected once. The ten largest account for around 24% of the sample.

The sequence is built from TRBV7-9 and TRBJ1-4; the central 11 bases match TRBD1. This receptor was obtained from a man older than 75 in good health. Sequencing used blood. The DNA reads TGTGCCAGCAGCCCGCGAACGGGGACAGGGGGGGAAAAACTGTTTTTT. It codes for CASSPRTGTGGEKLFF.